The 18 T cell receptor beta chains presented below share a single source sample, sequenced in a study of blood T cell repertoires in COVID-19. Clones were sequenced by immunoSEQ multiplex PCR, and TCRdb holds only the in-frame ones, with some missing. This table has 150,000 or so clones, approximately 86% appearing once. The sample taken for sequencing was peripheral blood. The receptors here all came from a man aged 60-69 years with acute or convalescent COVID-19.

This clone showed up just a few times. The CDR3 nucleotides read TGTGCCAGCAGTGAACCCGGCAGGGCCCGATGGGATGAGCAGTTCTTC. Translation: CASSEPGRARWDEQFF. The chain carries TRBV6-1 and TRBJ2-1, with D perhaps TRBD1 (5 bases). The CDR3 consists of 16 residues. The germline V gene has CDR1 MNHNS and CDR2 SASEGT. V was trimmed by 2 bases and J by 8 bases, leaving 19 bases between them.

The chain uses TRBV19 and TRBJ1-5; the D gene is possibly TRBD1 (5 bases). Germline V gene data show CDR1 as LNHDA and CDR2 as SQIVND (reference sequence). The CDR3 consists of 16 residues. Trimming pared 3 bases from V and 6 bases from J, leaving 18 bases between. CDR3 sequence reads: CASSIKAGKVSQPQHF. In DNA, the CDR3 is TGTGCCAGTAGTATTAAGGCAGGGAAAGTCTCTCAGCCCCAGCATTTT.

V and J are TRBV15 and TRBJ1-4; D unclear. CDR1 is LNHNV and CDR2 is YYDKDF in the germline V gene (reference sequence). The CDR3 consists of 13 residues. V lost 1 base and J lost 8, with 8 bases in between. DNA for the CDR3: TGTGCCACCAGCAGAGGTCAGTCAGAAAAACTGTTTTTT. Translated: CATSRGQSEKLFF.

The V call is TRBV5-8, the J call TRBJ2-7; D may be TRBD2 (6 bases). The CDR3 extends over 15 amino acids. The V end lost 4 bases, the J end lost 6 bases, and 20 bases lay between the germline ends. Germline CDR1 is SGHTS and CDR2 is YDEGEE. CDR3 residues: CASSPTPASVAEQYF. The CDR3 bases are TGTGCCAGCAGCCCGACCCCGGCTAGCGTGGCCGAGCAGTACTTC.

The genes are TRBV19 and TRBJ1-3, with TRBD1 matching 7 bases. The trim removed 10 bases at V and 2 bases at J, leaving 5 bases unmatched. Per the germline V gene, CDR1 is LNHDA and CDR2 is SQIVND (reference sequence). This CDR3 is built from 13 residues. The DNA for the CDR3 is TGTGCCACCCGACAGGGAGCTGGAAACACCATATATTTT. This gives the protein CATRQGAGNTIYF.

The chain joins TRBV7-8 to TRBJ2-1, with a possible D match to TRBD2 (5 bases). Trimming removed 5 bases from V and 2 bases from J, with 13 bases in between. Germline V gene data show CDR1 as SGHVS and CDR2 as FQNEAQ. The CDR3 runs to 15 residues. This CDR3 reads CASSPLDSTYNEQFF. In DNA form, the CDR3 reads TGTGCCAGCAGCCCACTGGACTCAACCTACAATGAGCAGTTCTTC.

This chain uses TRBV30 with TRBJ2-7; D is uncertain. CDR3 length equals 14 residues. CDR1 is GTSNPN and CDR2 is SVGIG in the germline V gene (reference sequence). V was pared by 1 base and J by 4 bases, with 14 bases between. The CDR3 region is CAWSASISRYEQYF. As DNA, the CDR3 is TGTGCCTGGAGTGCCTCTATTTCTCGTTACGAGCAGTACTTC.

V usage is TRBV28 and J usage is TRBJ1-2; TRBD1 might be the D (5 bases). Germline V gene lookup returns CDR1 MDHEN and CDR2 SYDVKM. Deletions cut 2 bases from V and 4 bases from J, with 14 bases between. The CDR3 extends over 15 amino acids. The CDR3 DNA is TGTGCCAGCAGTTTACTCGGACAAACTCGCTATGGCTACACCTTC. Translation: CASSLLGQTRYGYTF.

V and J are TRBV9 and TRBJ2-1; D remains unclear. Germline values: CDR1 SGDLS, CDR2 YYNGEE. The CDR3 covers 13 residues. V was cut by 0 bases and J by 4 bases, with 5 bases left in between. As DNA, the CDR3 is TGTGCCAGCAGCGTAGCTAGTTACAATGAGCAGTTCTTC. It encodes CASSVASYNEQFF. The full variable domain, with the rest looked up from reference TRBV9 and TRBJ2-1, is DSGVTQTPKHLITATGQRVTLRCSPRSGDLSVYWYQQSLDQGLQFLIQYYNGEERAKGNILERFSAQQFPDLHSELNLSSLELGDSALYFCASSVASYNEQFFGPGTRLTVL.

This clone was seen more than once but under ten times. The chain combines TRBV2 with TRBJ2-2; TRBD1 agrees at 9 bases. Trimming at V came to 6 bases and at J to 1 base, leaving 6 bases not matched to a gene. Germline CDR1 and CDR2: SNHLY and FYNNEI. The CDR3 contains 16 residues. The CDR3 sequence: CASSEQGARNTGELFF. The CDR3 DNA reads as TGTGCCAGCAGCGAACAGGGGGCGAGGAACACCGGGGAGCTGTTTTTT. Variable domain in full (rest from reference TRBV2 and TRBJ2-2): EPEVTQTPSHQVTQMGQEVILRCVPISNHLYFYWYRQILGQKVEFLVSFYNNEISEKSEIFDDQFSVERPDGSNFTLKIRSTKLEDSAMYFCASSEQGARNTGELFFGEGSRLTVL.

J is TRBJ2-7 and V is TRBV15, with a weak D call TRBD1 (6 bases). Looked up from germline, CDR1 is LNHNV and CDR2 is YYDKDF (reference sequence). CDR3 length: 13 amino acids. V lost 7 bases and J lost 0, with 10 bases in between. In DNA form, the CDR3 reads TGTGCCACCACGACAGGACACTCCTACGAGCAGTACTTC. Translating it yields CATTTGHSYEQYF.

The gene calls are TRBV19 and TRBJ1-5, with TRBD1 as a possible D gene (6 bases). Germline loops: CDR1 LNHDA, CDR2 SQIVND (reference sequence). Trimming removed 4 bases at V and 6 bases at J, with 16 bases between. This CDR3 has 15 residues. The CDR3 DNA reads TGTGCCAGTAGTACTACAGGGTTTCCGGGTCAGCCCCAGCATTTT. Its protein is CASSTTGFPGQPQHF.

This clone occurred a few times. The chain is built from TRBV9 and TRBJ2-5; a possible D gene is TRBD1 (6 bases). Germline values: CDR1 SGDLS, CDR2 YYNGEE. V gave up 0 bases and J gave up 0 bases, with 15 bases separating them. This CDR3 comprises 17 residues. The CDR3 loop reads CASSVAAGAKNQETQYF. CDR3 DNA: TGTGCCAGCAGCGTAGCGGCAGGGGCGAAGAACCAAGAGACCCAGTACTTC.

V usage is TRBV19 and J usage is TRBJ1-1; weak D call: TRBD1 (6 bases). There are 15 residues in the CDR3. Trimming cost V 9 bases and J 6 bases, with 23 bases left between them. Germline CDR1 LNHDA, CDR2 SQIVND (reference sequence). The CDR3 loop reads CASLPPGGREAEAFF. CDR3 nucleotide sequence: TGTGCCAGCCTACCTCCGGGGGGCCGTGAGGCTGAAGCTTTCTTT.

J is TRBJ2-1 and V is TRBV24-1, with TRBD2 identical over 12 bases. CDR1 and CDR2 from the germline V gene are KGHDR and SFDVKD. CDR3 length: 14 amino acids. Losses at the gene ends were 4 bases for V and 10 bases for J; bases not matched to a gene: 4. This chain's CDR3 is CATSDPGLAGEQFF. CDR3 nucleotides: TGTGCCACCAGTGACCCCGGACTAGCGGGAGAGCAGTTCTTC.

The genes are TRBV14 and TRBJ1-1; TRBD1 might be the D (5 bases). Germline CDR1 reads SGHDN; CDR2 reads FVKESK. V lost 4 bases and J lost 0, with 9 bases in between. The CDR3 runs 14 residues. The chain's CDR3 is CASSPSGMNTEAFF. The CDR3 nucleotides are TGTGCCAGCAGCCCCTCAGGGATGAACACTGAAGCTTTCTTT.

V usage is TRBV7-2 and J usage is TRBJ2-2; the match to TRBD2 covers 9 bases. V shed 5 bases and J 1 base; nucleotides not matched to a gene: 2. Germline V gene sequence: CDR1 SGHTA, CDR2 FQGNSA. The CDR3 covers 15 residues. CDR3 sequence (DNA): TGTGCCAGCAGCGCGACTAGCGGGAACACCGGGGAGCTGTTTTTT. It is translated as CASSATSGNTGELFF. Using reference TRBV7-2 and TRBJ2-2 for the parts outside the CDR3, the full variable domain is GAGVSQSPSNKVTEKGKDVELRCDPISGHTALYWYRQSLGQGLEFLIYFQGNSAPDKSGLPSDRFSAERTGGSVSTLTIQRTQQEDSAVYLCASSATSGNTGELFFGEGSRLTVL.

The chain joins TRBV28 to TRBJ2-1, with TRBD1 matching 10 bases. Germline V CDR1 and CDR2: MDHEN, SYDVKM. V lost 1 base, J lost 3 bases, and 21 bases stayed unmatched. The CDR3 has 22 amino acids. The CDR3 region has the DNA TGTGCCAGCAGTTTATTTAGATTCCTTCCGGGACAGGGGTCCGGAGGCTACAATGAGCAGTTCTTC. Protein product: CASSLFRFLPGQGSGGYNEQFF.